The 20 T cell receptor beta chains in this list originate from one sample, sequenced in a study of CD8+CD57+ T cells in acquired aplastic anemia. Profiles of TCR beta VDJ and CDR3 were generated from a genomic DNA template. TCRdb passed the reads through MiXCR, listing each CDR3 protein once. The sample contains some 240,000 distinct CDR3 sequences, 34% of which appear only once. The sample comprised sorted CD4+, CD8+, or CD8+CD57+ T cells (not recorded which) from PBMCs. The receptors were sampled from a human donor in good health, serving as a control.

This clonotype was observed at least ten times. The chain carries TRBV12-3 or TRBV12-4 and TRBJ1-2; D unresolved. The CDR3 consists of 14 residues. Trimming shortened V by 6 bases and J by 7 bases, and 18 bases separated the two germline ends. The CDR3: CASSSVSGRSGYTF. The CDR3 nucleotides read TGTGCCAGCAGCTCCGTCAGCGGGCGGAGTGGCTACACCTTC.

In the case of this clonotype: One end of the junction varies from germline; a read error may be responsible. The rearrangement joins TRBV10-2 to TRBJ2-7; D is unresolved. From germline, CDR1 is WSHSY and CDR2 SAAADI. The CDR3 has 14 residues. The CDR3 nucleotides are TGTGCCAGCAGTTACTCAGGCCGAACCTACGAGCAGTACTTC. It encodes CASSYSGRTYEQYF.

A few counts support this clonotype. The rearrangement joins TRBV2 to TRBJ1-6; no definite D call. With 4 bases removed from V and 9 bases from J, the gap between germline ends came to 16 bases. The CDR3 extends over 15 amino acids. In germline, CDR1 is SNHLY, CDR2 FYNNEI. The DNA of the CDR3 is TGTGCCAGCAGTGCACGGTCCCGCGGCTCTTCACCCCTCCACTTT. Amino acid sequence: CASSARSRGSSPLHF. Full variable domain (remainder filled in from reference TRBV2 and TRBJ1-6): EPEVTQTPSHQVTQMGQEVILRCVPISNHLYFYWYRQILGQKVEFLVSFYNNEISEKSEIFDDQFSVERPDGSNFTLKIRSTKLEDSAMYFCASSARSRGSSPLHFGNGTRLTVT.

Points on this clonotype: A much bigger clone sits one base away, suggesting this may be a read error. The V gene is TRBV12-3 or TRBV12-4, the J gene TRBJ1-3; D gene unclear. The CDR3 contains 13 residues. The CDR3 coding sequence is TGTGCCAGCAGTTTGCGGGGTGCAAACACCATACATTTT. This codes for CASSLRGANTIHF.

In DNA, the CDR3 is TGTGCCAGCAGGGGACAGGGTCGGCCCCAGCATTTT. It is translated as CASRGQGRPQHF. The chain is built from TRBV2 and TRBJ1-5, with 9 nucleotides matching TRBD1. CDR1 is SNHLY and CDR2 is FYNNEI in the germline V gene. There are 12 residues in the CDR3. The ends lost 6 bases at V and 9 bases at J; junction bases unmatched: 3.

V is TRBV10-3 and J is TRBJ2-1; 12 nucleotides line up with TRBD2. Losses at the gene ends were 2 bases for V and 8 bases for J; bases not matched to a gene: 10. This CDR3 comprises 17 residues. Germline-derived CDR1 and CDR2 are ENHRY and SYGVKD. This chain's CDR3 is CAISETLTSGSKDEQFF. CDR3 nucleotide sequence: TGTGCCATCAGTGAGACCTTGACTAGCGGGAGTAAGGATGAGCAGTTCTTC.

The sample holds many counts of this clonotype. This chain links TRBV20-1 with TRBJ1-1; possibly TRBD1 for D (6 bases). Trimming took 3 bases from V and 1 from J, leaving 12 bases between them. The CDR3 extends over 14 amino acids. Germline lookup yields CDR1 DFQATT and CDR2 SNEGSKA (reference sequence). The CDR3 protein is CSASFPDRNTEAFF. The CDR3 nucleotides read TGCAGTGCTAGTTTCCCGGACAGGAACACTGAAGCTTTCTTT.

This clonotype was recorded at least ten times. The V gene is TRBV29-1, the J gene TRBJ1-5, with 7 bases aligning to TRBD1. Trimming removed 5 bases from V and 4 bases from J; junction bases left unmatched: 5. The germline V gene has CDR1 SQVTM and CDR2 ANQGSEA. This CDR3 comprises 13 residues. The CDR3 DNA reads TGCAGCGTTCTAGGACAGGCGAATCAGCCCCAGCATTTT. It is translated as CSVLGQANQPQHF.

Many counts were recorded for this clonotype. The chain joins TRBV12-3 or TRBV12-4 to TRBJ1-2; D uncertain. The CDR3 runs to 13 residues. Trimming cost V 2 bases and J 0 bases, with 4 bases left between them. CDR3 amino acids: CASSLNSNYGYTF. CDR3 bases: TGTGCCAGCAGTTTAAACTCTAACTATGGCTACACCTTC.

This clonotype was detected ten times or more. The genes are TRBV25-1 and TRBJ1-6; no clear D gene. V lost 1 base and J lost 7, with 11 bases in between. The CDR3 runs to 15 residues. Germline V gene data show CDR1 as MGHDK and CDR2 as SYGVNS. CDR3 region: CASSELGLLNSPLHF. CDR3 coding DNA: TGTGCCAGCAGTGAATTGGGATTATTGAATTCACCCCTCCACTTT.

This clonotype was seen once. This clone may be a read error of a much larger clone one base away. CDR3 coding DNA: TGTGCCAGCAGCTTAGACAGTGACGTGTCAGACTATGGCTACACCTTC. Residues: CASSLDSDVSDYGYTF. The V and J genes are TRBV11-2 and TRBJ1-2; D unresolved. CDR3 length: 16 residues. V was pared by 0 bases and J by 3 bases, with 14 bases between. Germline loops: CDR1 SGHAT, CDR2 FQNNGV.

This clonotype showed up many times. The chain links TRBV19 to TRBJ2-1; D ambiguous. This CDR3 is 12 amino acids long. V shed 3 bases and J shed 10 bases, with 10 bases lying between them. Germline assignment: CDR1 LNHDA and CDR2 SQIVND (reference sequence). CDR3 residues: CASSIVWSEQFF. CDR3 in DNA: TGTGCCAGTAGTATTGTATGGAGCGAGCAGTTCTTC.

This clonotype has just a few counts. This may arise from a read error, as a much more abundant clone is one base away. The chain is built from TRBV10-3 and TRBJ2-5, with 7 bases fitting TRBD2. With 3 bases clipped from V and 2 bases from J, the junction kept 6 bases outside the gene matches. The CDR3 loop spans 15 amino acids. CDR1 is ENHRY, CDR2 SYGVKD, per germline. CDR3 sequence (DNA): TGTGCCATCAGTGATATGCGGGAGAGGCAAGAGACCCAGTACTTC. Its protein product is CAISDMRERQETQYF.

This clonotype was recorded a few times. The chain combines TRBV11-2 with TRBJ2-7; TRBD1 might be the D (6 bases). The CDR3 is 15 residues long. V was cut by 6 bases and J by 0 bases, with 15 bases left in between. CDR1 and CDR2 from the germline V gene are SGHAT and FQNNGV. CDR3 DNA sequence: TGTGCCAGCAGATTGACGACAGGCCTCTCCTACGAGCAGTACTTC. Residues: CASRLTTGLSYEQYF.

Only one count was recorded for this clonotype. The chain couples TRBV10-3 to TRBJ1-2; no clear D gene. The germline CDR1 and CDR2 sequences are ENHRY and SYGVKD. The V end lost 7 bases, the J end lost 2 bases, and 11 bases lay between the germline ends. The CDR3 sequence is 13 residues long. CDR3 loop: CAITPEGNYGYTF. The CDR3 coding sequence is TGTGCCATCACGCCGGAGGGAAACTATGGCTACACCTTC.

This rearrangement joins TRBV5-6 to TRBJ2-1, with D possibly matching TRBD1 (5 bases). Germline lookup yields CDR1 SGHDT and CDR2 YYEEEE. This CDR3 contains 16 residues. Trimming cost V 0 bases and J 5 bases, with 15 bases left between them. CDR3 DNA: TGTGCCAGCAGCTTGGCCGGTTGGGGCTTCGACAATGAGCAGTTCTTC. This gives the protein CASSLAGWGFDNEQFF.

This clonotype was detected ten times or more. This chain uses TRBV15 with TRBJ1-2; D gene unclear. The CDR3 covers 14 residues. Germline V CDR1 and CDR2: LNHNV, YYDKDF (reference sequence). V lost 1 base and J 4 bases, leaving 10 bases between the germline ends. CDR3 in DNA: TGTGCCACCAGCAGAGTGGACGGCCCCTATGGCTACACCTTC. Protein product: CATSRVDGPYGYTF.

This clonotype was detected many times. This chain connects TRBV7-9 to TRBJ1-1; no reliable D call. This CDR3 has 16 amino acids. Germline CDR1 is SEHNR and CDR2 is FQNEAQ (reference sequence). Trimming removed 1 base at V and 0 bases at J, with 12 bases between. The CDR3 spells CASSLGAAGMNTEAFF. The CDR3 coding sequence is TGTGCCAGCAGCTTAGGGGCAGCCGGTATGAACACTGAAGCTTTCTTT.

About this clonotype itself: This sequence may be a read error, since a much larger clone differs from it by one base. V gene TRBV7-3 combines with J gene TRBJ2-3; the match to TRBD2 covers 7 bases. The CDR3 is 15 amino acids. Germline assignment: CDR1 SGHTA and CDR2 FQGTGA. CDR3: CASGLIAGGTDTQYF. CDR3 nucleotide sequence: TGTGCCAGCGGCTTAATTGCGGGGGGCACAGATACGCAGTATTTT.

V is TRBV15 and J is TRBJ2-7, with D possibly being TRBD1 (5 bases). CDR3 length: 13 amino acids. V was shortened by 3 bases and J by 5 bases, with 11 bases between the two germline ends. Germline CDR1 and CDR2: LNHNV and YYDKDF (reference sequence). CDR3 loop: CATSRAIGDEQYF. CDR3 DNA sequence: TGTGCCACCAGCAGGGCTATAGGGGACGAGCAGTACTTC.